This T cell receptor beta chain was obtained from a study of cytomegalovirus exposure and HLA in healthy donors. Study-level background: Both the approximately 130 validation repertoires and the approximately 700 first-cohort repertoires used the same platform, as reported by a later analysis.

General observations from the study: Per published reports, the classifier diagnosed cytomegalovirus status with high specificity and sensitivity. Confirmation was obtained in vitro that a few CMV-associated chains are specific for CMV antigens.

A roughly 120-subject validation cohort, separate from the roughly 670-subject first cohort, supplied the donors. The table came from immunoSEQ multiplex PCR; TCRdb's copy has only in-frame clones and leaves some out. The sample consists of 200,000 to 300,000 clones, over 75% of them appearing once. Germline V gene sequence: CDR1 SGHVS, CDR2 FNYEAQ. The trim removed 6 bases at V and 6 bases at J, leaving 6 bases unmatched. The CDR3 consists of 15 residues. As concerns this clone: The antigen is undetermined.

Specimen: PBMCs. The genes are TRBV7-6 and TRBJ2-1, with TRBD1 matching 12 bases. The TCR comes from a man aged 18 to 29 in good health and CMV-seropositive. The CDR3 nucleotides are TGTGCCAGCAGGTCCCCGGGACAGGGGGCCAATGAGCAGTTCTTC. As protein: CASRSPGQGANEQFF.